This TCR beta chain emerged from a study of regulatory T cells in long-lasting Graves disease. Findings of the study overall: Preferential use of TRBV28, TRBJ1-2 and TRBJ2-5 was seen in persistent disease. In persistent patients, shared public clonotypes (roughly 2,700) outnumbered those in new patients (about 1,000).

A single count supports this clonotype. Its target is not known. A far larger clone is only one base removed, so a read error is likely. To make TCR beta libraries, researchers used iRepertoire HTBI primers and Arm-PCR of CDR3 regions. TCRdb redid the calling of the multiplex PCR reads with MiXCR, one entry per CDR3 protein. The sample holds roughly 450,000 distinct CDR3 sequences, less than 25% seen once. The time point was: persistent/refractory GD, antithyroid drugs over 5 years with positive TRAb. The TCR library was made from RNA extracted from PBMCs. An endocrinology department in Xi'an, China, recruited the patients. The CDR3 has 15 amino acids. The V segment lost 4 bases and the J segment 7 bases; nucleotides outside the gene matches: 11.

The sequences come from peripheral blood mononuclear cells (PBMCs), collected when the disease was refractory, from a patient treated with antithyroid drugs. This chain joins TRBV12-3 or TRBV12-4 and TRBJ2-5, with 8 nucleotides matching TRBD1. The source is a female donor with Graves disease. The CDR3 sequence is CASSYSDRERVTQYF. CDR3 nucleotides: TGTGCCAGCAGTTACTCGGACAGGGAGAGAGTGACCCAGTACTTC.